This record concerns one TCR beta chain sequence. This sample is part of a study of technical replicates of blood from a few donors. The data were produced by immunoSEQ multiplex PCR, yet TCRdb's version contains in-frame clones alone and is incomplete. The table shows about 75,000 clones, with 91% occurring only once. The specimen was T cells isolated from PBMCs. The TCR originated in a human donor in good health. Some clones in this sample may be carry-over from other donors' samples.

The CDR3 protein is CASSLVGGGGSDTQYF. The CDR3 nucleotides read TGTGCCAGCAGCTTAGTCGGCGGGGGGGGTTCAGATACGCAGTATTTT. The rearrangement uses TRBV11-3 and TRBJ2-3; 9 bases line up with TRBD2. Per germline, CDR1 SGHNT and CDR2 YENEEA. This CDR3 contains 16 residues. V was pared by 1 base and J by 4 bases, with 6 bases of the junction left unmatched.